This is a list of T cell receptor beta chains from one sample in a study of blood T cell repertoires in COVID-19. Generated by immunoSEQ multiplex PCR, the TCRdb table keeps only in-frame clones and is missing some. Counted here are hundreds of thousands of clones, 88% occurring once; the ten biggest clones make up approximately 2%. Sequencing used PBMCs or T cells enriched from blood (not recorded which). The receptors here all came from a woman in her forties with acute COVID-19. CDR3s leave out the opening cysteine and the closing phenylalanine or tryptophan.

>TRBV7-9|TRBJ1-3
ASSLVGAGNTIY
>TRBV5-4|TRBJ2-3
ASSSQTSALLSDTQY
>TRBV4-1|TRBJ2-1
ASSQDPAGGIISSYNEQF
>TRBV6-5|TRBJ1-4
ASSYSQGAREKLF
>TRBV9|TRBJ1-3
ASSEGQLGNTIY
>TRBV19|TRBJ2-3
ASSTGGADRNTQY
>TRBV5-1|TRBJ2-7
ASSLDIISGQNSYEQY
>TRBV6-5|TRBJ1-1
ASSRDRENTEAF
>TRBV15|TRBJ1-1
ATSREYSGPEAF
>TRBV10-3|TRBJ1-4
AISPKGDEKLF
>TRBV30|TRBJ2-1
AWSVLGSIYNEQF
>TRBV7-6|TRBJ2-5
ASRLTSGGPRFQETQY
>TRBV5-4|TRBJ2-2
ASSLGTAATGELF
>TRBV11-2|TRBJ2-3
ASSPSVPSTDTQY
>TRBV19|TRBJ2-7
ASTQGYEQY
>TRBV19|TRBJ2-5
ASSKSGLAGKETQY
>TRBV27|TRBJ1-1
ASSLDPSPDTGTEAF
>TRBV21-1|TRBJ2-3
ASSKGGLAGAGDTQY
>TRBV4-1|TRBJ2-7
ASSQSRTGDSYEQY
>TRBV5-1|TRBJ2-1
ASSLELAGGLGEQF
>TRBV11-2|TRBJ1-5
ASSYGSNQPQH
>TRBV6-5|TRBJ2-3
ASSYSNEGTDTQY
>TRBV7-6|TRBJ2-2
ASSPQQGTGELF
>TRBV5-1|TRBJ1-3
ASSPGQLNSGNTIY
>TRBV19|TRBJ1-2
ASTPGQGRYGYT
>TRBV25-1|TRBJ2-7
ATMDRTLSYEQY
>TRBV18|TRBJ1-2
ASSYSGTGIDYGYT
>TRBV4-2|TRBJ2-3
ASSQVVARTDTQY
>TRBV10-3|TRBJ1-1
AIRQQGAPEAF
>TRBV2|TRBJ1-1
ASSRDGNTEAF
>TRBV9|TRBJ2-1
ASSVSGEGWYNEQF
>TRBV6-5|TRBJ1-1
ASSRDRSTEAF
>TRBV18|TRBJ2-7
ASSPPGQGAYEQY
>TRBV2|TRBJ2-5
ATSGGFQETQY
>TRBV15|TRBJ1-2
ATSKGLRGYT
>TRBV24-1|TRBJ2-7
ATSDLGTSGYEQY
>TRBV6-5|TRBJ1-1
ASRRRDRAEAF
>TRBV5-8|TRBJ2-7
ASSLGLSIYEQY
>TRBV11-2|TRBJ2-3
ASSLDGTSTDTQY
>TRBV7-9|TRBJ1-1
ASSPQNTEAF
>TRBV6-5|TRBJ1-4
ASTPHHSGEKLF
>TRBV30|TRBJ1-2
AWNKIRGSHYGYT
>TRBV18|TRBJ1-2
ASSPGDRAGGYT
>TRBV7-5|TRBJ1-1
ARSVGEATEAF
>TRBV3-1/TRBV3-2|TRBJ1-1
ASSHQNGEAF
>TRBV3-1/TRBV3-2|TRBJ2-7
ASSRATYEQY
>TRBV6-6|TRBJ2-5
ASSYTKETQY
>TRBV5-1|TRBJ1-1
ASSRGGDLNTEAF
>TRBV5-1|TRBJ1-2
ASSLISGSYT
>TRBV7-5|TRBJ1-3
ARSPRDRGLSNSGNTIY
>TRBV19|TRBJ2-2
AARRYTGELF
>TRBV11-3|TRBJ2-2
ASSLRGTTNTGELF
>TRBV5-4|TRBJ1-1
ASSGALNTEAF
>TRBV19|TRBJ1-2
ASSLNKGGYT
>TRBV5-6|TRBJ2-7
ASTQGYYEQY